This T cell receptor beta chain was found in a study of blood T cell repertoires in COVID-19. Study background: Sites across the United States, Italy and Spain contributed samples from acute and convalescent COVID-19.

Per the germline V gene, CDR1 is SGHRS and CDR2 is YFSETQ. V shed 4 bases, J shed 5 bases, and the junction held 10 bases outside the gene matches. CDR3 length: 15 amino acids. Produced via immunoSEQ multiplex PCR; TCRdb's table is partial and in-frame only. The data contain tens of thousands of clones, over 80% of them seen just once; the ten biggest clones take up roughly 55%. The chain joins TRBV5-1 to TRBJ1-1, with 8 bases identical to TRBD1. Sequenced: peripheral blood. The receptor was derived from a man between 65 and 79 years old with acute or convalescent COVID-19. This CDR3 reads CASSQGQGGGTEAFF. In nucleotides, the CDR3 is TGCGCCAGCAGCCAAGGACAGGGAGGAGGAACTGAAGCTTTCTTT.